This T cell receptor (beta chain) was obtained from a study of monozygotic twins with inflammatory bowel disease. Germline V gene data show CDR1 as SGHDN and CDR2 as FVKESK. The CDR3 has 14 residues. No T cells were sorted before total RNA was taken from whole blood. Total RNA amounting to 3,500 to 4,000 ng went into each TCR library. Reanalyzing the 5' RACE reads, TCRdb keeps one entry per CDR3 protein, without DNA. The listing contains more than 75,000 distinct CDR3 sequences. Material: blood. The sequence was obtained from a human donor with ulcerative colitis or Crohn's disease, or a healthy co-twin of an affected twin (not recorded which). The V call is TRBV14, the J call TRBJ1-1; TCRdb selects TRBD1, and the lack of DNA leaves this call unchecked. This CDR3 is CASSGNRGFTEAFF.